These 4 T cell receptor beta chains share one sample of origin, sequenced in a study of CD8+ T cells in alopecia areata. After isolation, RNA underwent reverse transcription to generate cDNA as the sequencing template. Method: immunoSEQ multiplex PCR; TCRdb's copy keeps in-frame clones and lacks some. The sample contains fewer than 110,000 clones, about three fifths of which appear only once. Treatment in this sample: oral pan-JAK inhibitor, 5-10 mg twice daily. Sequencing was performed on CD8+ T cells sorted from blood, taken between weeks 55 and 65, from a patient treated with tofacitinib. These receptors were obtained from a human donor with alopecia areata.

This clone was recorded a few times. Other DNA sequences in the sample encode the same CDR3. The chain combines TRBV5-6 with TRBJ1-1; D gene uncertain. The CDR3 runs to 12 residues. The germline V and J ends were trimmed by 0 bases and 3 bases, with 3 bases remaining between them. Looked up from germline, CDR1 is SGHDT and CDR2 is YYEEEE. CDR3 in DNA: TGTGCCAGCAGCTTGGGAGACACTGAAGCTTTCTTT. Its protein product is CASSLGDTEAFF.

The genes are TRBV5-6 and TRBJ1-5, with 7 positions matching TRBD1. V gave up 3 bases and J gave up 4 bases; unmatched junction bases: 1. The length of the CDR3 is 13 residues. Germline loops: CDR1 SGHDT, CDR2 YYEEEE. The CDR3 spells CASSSTGNQPQHF. The CDR3 DNA sequence: TGTGCCAGCAGCTCGACAGGGAATCAGCCCCAGCATTTT.

This chain links TRBV15 with TRBJ1-3; D might be TRBD1 (5 bases). This CDR3 spans 13 amino acids. Trimming took off 8 bases at V and 2 bases at J, with 10 bases between the two ends. Germline V gene lookup returns CDR1 LNHNV and CDR2 YYDKDF (reference sequence). Here the CDR3 DNA reads TGTGCCACCGAGGGGTCTCCTGGAAACACCATATATTTT. This codes for CATEGSPGNTIYF.

V usage is TRBV14 and J usage is TRBJ2-5, with D possibly TRBD2 on 7 matching bases. Trimming shortened V by 0 bases and J by 3 bases, and 17 bases separated the two germline ends. The CDR3 loop spans 17 amino acids. The V gene's germline CDR1 is SGHDN and CDR2 FVKESK. For the CDR3, the DNA is TGTGCCAGCAGCCAAGATCTTTGGGGGGGGCCGAAAGAGACCCAGTACTTC. It is translated as CASSQDLWGGPKETQYF.